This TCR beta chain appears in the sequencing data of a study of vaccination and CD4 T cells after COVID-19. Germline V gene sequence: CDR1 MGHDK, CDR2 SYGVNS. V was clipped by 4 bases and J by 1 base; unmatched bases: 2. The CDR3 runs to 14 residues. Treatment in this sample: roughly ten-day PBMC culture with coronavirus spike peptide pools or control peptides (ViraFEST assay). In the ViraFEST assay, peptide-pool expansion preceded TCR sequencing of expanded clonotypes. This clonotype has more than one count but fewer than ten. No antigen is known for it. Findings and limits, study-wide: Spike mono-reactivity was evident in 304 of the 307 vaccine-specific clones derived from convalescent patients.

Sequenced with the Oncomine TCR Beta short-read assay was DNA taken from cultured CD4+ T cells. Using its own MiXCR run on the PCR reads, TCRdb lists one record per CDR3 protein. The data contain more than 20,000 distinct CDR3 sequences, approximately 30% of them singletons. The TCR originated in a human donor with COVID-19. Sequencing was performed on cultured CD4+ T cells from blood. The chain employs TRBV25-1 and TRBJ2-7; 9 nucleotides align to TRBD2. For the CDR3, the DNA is TGTGCCAGCAGTGGTAGCGGGGGTTCCTACGAGCAGTACTTC. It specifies CASSGSGGSYEQYF.